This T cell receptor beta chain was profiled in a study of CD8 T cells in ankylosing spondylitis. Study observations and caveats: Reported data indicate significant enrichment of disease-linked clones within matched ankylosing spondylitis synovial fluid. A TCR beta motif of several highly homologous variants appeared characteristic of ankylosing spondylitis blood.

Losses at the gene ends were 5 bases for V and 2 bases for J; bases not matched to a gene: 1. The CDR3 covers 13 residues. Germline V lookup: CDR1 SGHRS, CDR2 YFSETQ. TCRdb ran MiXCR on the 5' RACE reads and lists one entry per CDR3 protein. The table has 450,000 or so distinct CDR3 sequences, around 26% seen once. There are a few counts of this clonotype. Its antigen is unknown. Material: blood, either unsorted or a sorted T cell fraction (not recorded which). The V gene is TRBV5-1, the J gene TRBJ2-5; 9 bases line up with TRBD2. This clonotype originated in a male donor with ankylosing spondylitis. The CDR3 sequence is CASRTSGQETQYF. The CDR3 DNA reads TGCGCCAGCAGGACTAGCGGACAAGAGACCCAGTACTTC.